This T cell receptor beta chain was captured in a study of CD8 T cells in Susac syndrome (dated by TCRdb to about 2019). For the study in its entirety: Among the sequenced Susac syndrome patients, six had clinically active disease and fewer than ten were in clinical remission. Susac syndrome patients were therapy-naive, on corticosteroids (some also receiving IVIg), or on IVIg alone at blood withdrawal. Whether CD8+ T cell activation and differentiation in Susac syndrome was antigen driven was tested using repertoire sequencing. Clonality of the CD8+ T cell repertoire was compared between roughly eleven healthy donors, about 14 Susac syndrome patients and approximately 16 multiple sclerosis patients. General findings and caveats noted by the study authors: More than 15 Susac-specific public clones were identified in the total CD8+ repertoire, and several Susac-specific public clones were identified in the CD8+ TEMRA repertoire. The study acknowledged that relatively few individuals were included in the TCR sequencing and HLA analysis. Clonal expansion was observed in Susac syndrome CD8+ repertoires, with the highest expansion in CD8+ TEMRA cells and greater expansion in clinically active than in remitting patients.

The cysteine opens and the phenylalanine closes a CDR3 of 16 amino acids. The sequence is cut down to CDR3 DNA, 48 bases in frame from base 1. The junction shows trimming of 6 bases on V and 6 bases on J, and the gene matches do not reach 15 bases of it. CDR1 DFQATT and CDR2 SNEGSKA are derived from the germline V gene (reference sequence). For this clonotype: Its specific antigen is unknown. No base qualities exist here, and no much larger clone lies one base off it.

Peripheral blood CD8+ and CD4+ T cells from healthy donors, Susac syndrome patients and multiple sclerosis patients were profiled by high-throughput TCR beta sequencing. The Susac syndrome patients fulfilled recently defined diagnostic criteria for either definite or probable disease. Bulk CD8+ and CD4+ T cells were purified by magnetic negative isolation, while CD8+ TEMRA cells were enriched using FACS. Blood was collected in EDTA tubes and processed within 24 hours, with PBMCs isolated through density gradient centrifugation. PBMCs destined for TCR sequencing were cryopreserved in liquid nitrogen and later thawed in a 37 °C water bath. The sorted or isolated CD4+, CD8+ and CD8+ TEMRA cells had a purity of 90% or higher. RNA was extracted with the RNeasy kit and about 0.5 to 1 ug was reverse transcribed using random hexamers. The immunoSEQ multiplex PCR assay, which covers 54 Vbeta and 13 Jbeta segments, was used to amplify TCR beta CDR3 regions. To correct PCR amplification bias, a synthetic template baseline was used for both primer optimization and computational correction. The source study handled its data this way. Reads were annotated to V, D and J genes according to IMGT and were analyzed with immunoSEQ Analyzer, with only productive sequences retained. To calculate clonality, Shannon entropy was normalized by log2 of the number of productive unique sequences and then subtracted from one. Public and private clones were assessed among the 100 most prevalent clones of each patient and control. A clone was defined as Susac-specific if it was absent from the healthy and MS cohorts, from more than 850 published viral clones and from other ImmuneACCESS disease sequences. TCRdb took the public reads, trimmed them with fastp at Q25, ran MiXCR for clone calling and kept in-frame beta chains. One record per CDR3 amino acid sequence lists the most common genes and DNA. The V and J calls and clone size come from TCRdb's table, not from the authors' own analysis. The sample contains 150,000 to 200,000 distinct CDR3 sequences, around 93% of them found a single time. The ten largest clones add up to about 0.17% of the sample.

The sequence joins TRBV20-1 to TRBJ2-3, with TRBD1 identical over 10 junction bases. The TCR was taken from a human donor with Susac syndrome. The material sequenced was CD8+ T cells from PBMCs. The CDR3 corresponds to CSATRYGQGGEDTQYF. DNA sequence: TGCAGTGCCACCCGATACGGACAGGGGGGGGAGGATACGCAGTATTTT.